A single sample gave rise to the 21 T cell receptor beta chains below, sequenced in a study of shared clonotypes between healthy human individuals. The repertoire was sequenced with immunoSEQ multiplex PCR; TCRdb's copy has only in-frame clones and lacks some. The sample has fewer than 600,000 clones, 75% to 80% seen once. The sample consisted of PBMCs. These receptors originate from a woman between 40 and 50 years old in good health. Some clones in this sample may be carry-over from other donors' samples.

The chain has TRBV4-1 and TRBJ2-5; unclear D gene. V lost 0 bases and J lost 0, with 17 bases in between. The length of the CDR3 is 18 residues. Germline V lookup: CDR1 MGHRA, CDR2 YSYEKL. The CDR3 sequence: CASSQEISGGQYQETQYF. The CDR3 DNA sequence: TGCGCCAGCAGCCAAGAGATATCGGGCGGTCAATACCAAGAGACCCAGTACTTC.

For the CDR3, the DNA is TGTGCCTGGAGTGTACGGACAGGGGACGAGCAGTACTTC. It yields the protein CAWSVRTGDEQYF. The chain recombines TRBV30 with TRBJ2-7; 9 nucleotides agree with TRBD1. Germline lookup yields CDR1 GTSNPN and CDR2 SVGIG (reference sequence). This CDR3 has 13 amino acids. Losses at the gene ends were 0 bases for V and 5 bases for J; bases not matched to a gene: 2.

The chain employs TRBV21-1 and TRBJ2-1; the table's D call, TRBD2, was not checked against the DNA. TRBV21-1 is termed a pseudogene. CDR3 size: 12 residues. The CDR3 bases are TGTGCCAGCAGCAAACGGGTAAATGAGCAGTTCTTC. Translation: CASSKRVNEQFF.

CDR3 in amino acids: CASRGGNSNTGELFF. DNA for the CDR3: TGTGCCAGCAGGGGAGGCAACTCTAACACCGGGGAGCTGTTTTTT. V gene TRBV6-5 combines with J gene TRBJ2-2; a possible D gene is TRBD2 (6 bases). The CDR3 extends over 15 amino acids. Per the germline V gene, CDR1 is MNHEY and CDR2 is SVGAGI. The germline V and J ends were trimmed by 6 bases and 2 bases, with 13 bases remaining between them.

This sequence joins TRBV9 and TRBJ1-4; D gene uncertain. Trimming cost V 6 bases and J 8 bases, with 17 bases left between them. The germline V gene encodes CDR1 SGDLS and CDR2 YYNGEE. The CDR3 contains 14 residues. This CDR3 is CASTTTVSGEKLFF. The CDR3 DNA is TGTGCCAGCACCACAACCGTCTCAGGCGAAAAACTGTTTTTT.

The CDR3: CASRILEAEAFF. The CDR3 DNA is TGTGCCAGCAGGATACTGGAGGCTGAAGCTTTCTTT. The chain combines TRBV2 with TRBJ1-1; no clear D gene. V was shortened by 6 bases and J by 6 bases, with 11 bases between the two germline ends. Germline-derived CDR1 and CDR2 are SNHLY and FYNNEI. This CDR3 has 12 amino acids.

The V call is TRBV9, the J call TRBJ2-7, with D unclear. The CDR3 runs to 14 residues. V shed 0 bases and J shed 0 bases, with 7 bases lying between them. Germline-derived CDR1 and CDR2 are SGDLS and YYNGEE. The CDR3 DNA reads as TGTGCCAGCAGCGTAGGAACGCACTCCTACGAGCAGTACTTC. Its translation: CASSVGTHSYEQYF.

The V and J genes are TRBV6-1 and TRBJ2-7, with 12 bases identical to TRBD2. The germline V gene encodes CDR1 MNHNS and CDR2 SASEGT. With 1 base clipped from V and 1 base from J, the junction kept 2 bases outside the gene matches. This CDR3 has 16 amino acids. This CDR3 reads CASSEGLAGASYEQYF. CDR3 sequence (DNA): TGTGCCAGCAGTGAAGGACTAGCGGGGGCGTCCTACGAGCAGTACTTC.

On this clone: Other DNA sequences in the sample encode the same CDR3. This chain links TRBV5-1 with TRBJ2-1, with a tentative D call TRBD1 (6 bases). V was trimmed by 0 bases and J by 0 bases, leaving 10 bases between them. The CDR3 covers 16 residues. Germline-derived CDR1 and CDR2 are SGHRS and YFSETQ. The CDR3 sequence is CASSLEAGVSYNEQFF. CDR3 in DNA: TGCGCCAGCAGCTTGGAGGCAGGGGTCTCCTACAATGAGCAGTTCTTC.

About this clone: The junction departs from germline at one end; a sequencing error may be responsible. The same CDR3 also results from other DNA sequences found in this sample. This CDR3 is CASSAGLAGGPYEQYF. DNA for the CDR3: TGCGCCAGTAGCGCAGGACTAGCGGGAGGGCCGTACGAGCAGTACTTC. The genes are TRBV5-8 and TRBJ2-7, with TRBD2 matching 15 bases. Germline CDR1 SGHTS, CDR2 YDEGEE. The CDR3 is 16 amino acids.

This chain connects TRBV7-2 to TRBJ1-2, with a weak D call TRBD1 (5 bases). Trimming took 3 bases from V and 4 from J, leaving 15 bases between them. The CDR3 is made up of 15 amino acids. Germline V lookup: CDR1 SGHTA, CDR2 FQGNSA. CDR3 in DNA: TGTGCCAGCAGCTTTGTTAGACAGACCGTCTATGGCTACACCTTC. This codes for CASSFVRQTVYGYTF.

About this clone itself: This likely traces to a read error, being one base from a far larger clone. Because it lacks the conserved phenylalanine or tryptophan at the end, this CDR3 is likely a read error. The J gene is TRBJ2-3, the V gene TRBV28; D possibly corresponds to TRBD1 (6 bases). Per germline, CDR1 MDHEN and CDR2 SYDVKM. V was clipped by 6 bases and J by 12 bases, with 13 bases between them. The CDR3 totals 11 residues. The CDR3 sequence is CASSGQHSQYL. The CDR3 DNA reads TGTGCCAGCAGCGGACAGCACTCCCAGTATCTT.

The V and J genes are TRBV10-3 and TRBJ2-7; D is perhaps TRBD2 (5 bases). V dropped 9 bases and J dropped 2 bases, with 11 bases sitting between them. The CDR3 consists of 12 residues. CDR1 and CDR2 from the germline V gene are ENHRY and SYGVKD. In nucleotides, the CDR3 is TGTGCCATTAGCGACAAGCCCTACGAGCAGTACTTC. Encoded protein: CAISDKPYEQYF.

The rearrangement uses TRBV29-1 and TRBJ1-2, with D tentatively TRBD1 (5 bases). Deletions cut 6 bases from V and 5 bases from J, with 10 bases between. This CDR3 has 11 residues. Germline CDR1 reads SQVTM; CDR2 reads ANQGSEA. This CDR3 is CSVDTGYGYTF. CDR3 in DNA: TGCAGCGTGGACACAGGTTATGGCTACACCTTC.

The V and J genes are TRBV2 and TRBJ2-5, with D tentatively TRBD1 or TRBD2 (5 bases each). This CDR3 spans 13 amino acids. The germline gives CDR1 SNHLY, CDR2 FYNNEI. Trimming removed 11 bases at V and 5 bases at J, with 18 bases between. The CDR3 DNA follows: TGTGCCGGTCTTGGGGGTACGGGCGAGACCCAGTACTTC. This sequence encodes CAGLGGTGETQYF.

This clone was recorded at least ten times. The genes are TRBV6-1 and TRBJ1-5; weak D call: TRBD1 (6 bases). V was cut by 6 bases and J by 2 bases, with 11 bases left in between. Germline V gene sequence: CDR1 MNHNS, CDR2 SASEGT. This CDR3 is 14 amino acids long. CDR3 nucleotide sequence: TGTGCCAGCAGATCGGGACAAGGCAATCAGCCCCAGCATTTT. This sequence encodes CASRSGQGNQPQHF.

The chain combines TRBV4-2 with TRBJ2-7, with D hard to call. Trimming removed 1 base at V and 3 bases at J, with 10 bases between. Germline CDR1 and CDR2: LGHNA and YNFKEQ. This CDR3 region has 14 residues. CDR3 sequence reads: CASSQGDRGYEQYF. The CDR3 DNA sequence: TGTGCCAGCAGCCAAGGGGATAGAGGCTACGAGCAGTACTTC.

The chain recombines TRBV10-1 with TRBJ2-3, with D possibly being TRBD1 (5 bases). CDR1 is WNHNN, CDR2 SYGVQD, per germline (reference sequence). V was trimmed by 1 base and J by 5 bases, leaving 13 bases between them. The CDR3 loop spans 15 amino acids. This CDR3 reads CASSEFQGRLDTQYF. Written as DNA, the CDR3 is TGCGCCAGCAGTGAGTTCCAGGGTAGATTAGATACGCAGTATTTT.

The genes are TRBV19 and TRBJ2-2; D possibly corresponds to TRBD1 (5 bases). The CDR3 extends over 16 amino acids. The germline V and J ends were trimmed by 4 bases and 7 bases, with 19 bases remaining between them. Germline V gene sequence: CDR1 LNHDA, CDR2 SQIVND (reference sequence). Here the CDR3 reads CASSTIWAGFGGELFF. CDR3 DNA sequence: TGTGCCAGTAGTACCATCTGGGCAGGGTTCGGCGGGGAGCTGTTTTTT.

CDR3 loop: CASSLEQAAWEQYF. The CDR3 DNA sequence: TGTGCCAGCAGCTTAGAACAGGCCGCGTGGGAGCAGTACTTC. The chain employs TRBV7-9 and TRBJ2-7; D may be TRBD1 (5 bases). CDR3 size: 14 residues. The germline V gene has CDR1 SEHNR and CDR2 FQNEAQ (reference sequence). V lost 1 base and J 7 bases, leaving 14 bases between the germline ends. Together with reference TRBV7-9 and TRBJ2-7, the CDR3 gives the full variable domain: DTGVSQNPRHKITKRGQNVTFRCDPISEHNRLYWYRQTLGQGPEFLTYFQNEAQLEKSRLLSDRFSAERPKGSFSTLEIQRTEQGDSAMYLCASSLEQAAWEQYFGPGTRLTVT.

This clone showed up just once. A far larger clone is one nucleotide away, so this likely arose from a read error. The chain carries TRBV30 and TRBJ1-5; no firm D call. The CDR3 is 14 residues long. Looked up from germline, CDR1 is GTSNPN and CDR2 is SVGIG (reference sequence). With 0 bases removed from V and 3 bases from J, the gap between germline ends came to 9 bases. The CDR3 protein is CAWSVIQNNQPQHF. CDR3 DNA: TGTGCCTGGAGTGTGATACAAAACAATCAGCCCCAGCATTTT.